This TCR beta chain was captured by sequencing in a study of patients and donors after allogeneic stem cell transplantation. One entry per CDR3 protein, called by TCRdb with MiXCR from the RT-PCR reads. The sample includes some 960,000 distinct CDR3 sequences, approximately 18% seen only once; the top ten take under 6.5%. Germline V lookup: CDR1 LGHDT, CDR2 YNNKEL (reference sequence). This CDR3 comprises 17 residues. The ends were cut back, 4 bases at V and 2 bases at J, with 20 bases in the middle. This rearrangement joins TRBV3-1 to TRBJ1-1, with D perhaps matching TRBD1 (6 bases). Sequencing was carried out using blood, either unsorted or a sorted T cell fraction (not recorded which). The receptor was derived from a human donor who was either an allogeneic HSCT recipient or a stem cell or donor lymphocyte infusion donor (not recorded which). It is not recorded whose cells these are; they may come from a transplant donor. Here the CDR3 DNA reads TGTGCCAGCAGCCTTTCTACCTTCAGGACAGTTAACACTGAAGCTTTCTTT. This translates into CASSLSTFRTVNTEAFF.